The rows below give T cell receptor beta chains drawn from one sample of a study of blood T cells in healthy people across ages. TCRdb ran MiXCR on the 5' RACE reads and lists one entry per CDR3 protein. The sample lists 790,000 or so distinct CDR3 sequences; roughly 46% were seen once. The sample taken for sequencing was blood. These receptors were taken from an elderly man in good health. CDR3s include the opening cysteine and the closing phenylalanine or tryptophan. The D gene is left open where the match is weak. Not all rows give a size; the values are once, few, many and, for expanded clones, a class.

j_call d_call cdr3_length clone_size v_call cdr3_nt cdr3_aa
TRBJ2-1 TRBD2 16 - TRBV5-1 TGCGCCAGCTGCCCCCGGGAGGGCCTTACCTACAATGAGCAGTTCTTC CASCPREGLTYNEQFF
TRBJ2-7 TRBD2 13 - TRBV10-3 TGTGCCACCCTAGCGGGCGAAGACTACGAGCAGTACTTC CATLAGEDYEQYF
TRBJ2-3 TRBD2 18 many TRBV18 TGTGCCAGCTCACCGACCGGGACTAGCGGGACAAGCACAGATACGCAGTATTTT CASSPTGTSGTSTDTQYF
TRBJ1-1 TRBD1 15 - TRBV12-3/TRBV12-4 TGTGCCAGCAGTTCCCGACAGGGGATTTACACTGAAGCTTTCTTT CASSSRQGIYTEAFF
TRBJ2-7 TRBD1 15 few TRBV5-1 TGCGCCAGCAGCTCCAGGACAGGCAACTCCTACGAGCAGTACTTC CASSSRTGNSYEQYF
TRBJ2-1 - 14 few TRBV14 TGTGCCAGTGGACAGTTGAGCTCCTACAATGAGCAGTTCTTC CASGQLSSYNEQFF
TRBJ2-1 TRBD2 13 - TRBV20-1 TGCAGTGCCCCGAGACTAGCGGGAGGTGAGCAGTTCTTC CSAPRLAGGEQFF
TRBJ2-5 - 14 - TRBV12-3/TRBV12-4 TGTGCCAGCAGCCCCACAGGCGGGTACAATGAGCAGTACTTC CASSPTGGYNEQYF
TRBJ2-7 TRBD1 13 many TRBV6-5 TGTGCCACCTCGGACAGGCCCCACGGCGAGCAGTACTTC CATSDRPHGEQYF
TRBJ2-7 - 15 - TRBV7-6 TGTGCCAGCAGCTTAGAGGGGGTGTTCTCCTACGAGCAGTACTTC CASSLEGVFSYEQYF
TRBJ2-1 TRBD2 14 - TRBV30 TGTGCCTGGAGGGGTCCCAGGTTAGCGGGAGAGCAGTTCTTC CAWRGPRLAGEQFF
TRBJ2-3 TRBD2 16 - TRBV7-9 TGTGCCAGCAGCTGGACGGTAGCGGGAGCAATAGATACGCAGTATTTT CASSWTVAGAIDTQYF
TRBJ2-1 - 15 many TRBV7-9 TGTGCCAGCAGCTTAGGGTCGACGGCTTACAATGAGCAGTTCTTC CASSLGSTAYNEQFF
TRBJ2-7 - 14 few TRBV5-6 TGTGCCAGCAGCTCGCCCTCGCGGAGCTACGAGCAGTACTTC CASSSPSRSYEQYF
TRBJ2-1 TRBD2 15 once TRBV11-2 TGTGCCAGCAGCTTTGGTCTAGCGGGAGGTGGTGAGCAGTTCTTC CASSFGLAGGGEQFF
TRBJ1-1 - 15 many TRBV29-1 TGCAGCATCCGGACGGAGTTGCTTAGGGAGACTGAAGCTTTCTTT CSIRTELLRETEAFF
TRBJ2-2 - 13 - TRBV5-5 TGTGCCAGCAGCTTGGTGGTTCCCGGGGAGCTGTTTTTT CASSLVVPGELFF
TRBJ2-7 TRBD1 14 - TRBV4-1 TGCGCCAGCAGCCTCCGGGACAGCAACTACGAGCAGTACTTC CASSLRDSNYEQYF
TRBJ2-1 - 16 few TRBV4-2 TGTGCCAGCAGCCAGGGACCCGTCAGCTCCTACAATGAGCAGTTCTTC CASSQGPVSSYNEQFF
TRBJ2-5 - 14 - TRBV7-9 TGTGCCAGCAGCTCTCAGGGCCACCAAGAGACCCAGTACTTC CASSSQGHQETQYF
TRBJ2-7 TRBD1 15 - TRBV20-1 TGCAGTGCTACCTCCGGGACAGGATTAGGGTACGAGCAGTACTTC CSATSGTGLGYEQYF
TRBJ2-2 TRBD1 15 few TRBV29-1 TGCAGCGTTGAAGAAACAACAGGGGACACCGGGGAGCTGTTTTTT CSVEETTGDTGELFF
TRBJ2-1 - 16 few TRBV20-1 TGCAGTGCTAGAGATCCTCGGCAGGGGCTCTACAATGAGCAGTTCTTC CSARDPRQGLYNEQFF
TRBJ1-6 TRBD1 15 few TRBV29-1 TGCAGCGTTGAAGATGAGGGACAGGGTAATTCACCCCTCCACTTT CSVEDEGQGNSPLHF
TRBJ1-4 - 14 once TRBV12-3/TRBV12-4 TGTGCCAGCAGTTTAAGAGCCCGTAATGAAAAACTGTTTTTT CASSLRARNEKLFF
TRBJ2-1 - 16 - TRBV7-2 TGTGCCAGCAGCACATGGGGCGTAGCCCCCTACAATGAGCAGTTCTTC CASSTWGVAPYNEQFF
TRBJ2-7 TRBD1 15 - TRBV19 TGTGCCAGTAGTACCGCCCGAGACAGGGGCTACGAGCAGTACTTC CASSTARDRGYEQYF
TRBJ2-7 TRBD1 15 few TRBV5-1 TGCGCCAGCAGCCTGACGGGACAGGGATTTGGGGAGCAGTACTTC CASSLTGQGFGEQYF
TRBJ1-4 TRBD1 13 - TRBV12-3/TRBV12-4 TGTGCCAGCATGGCAGGGGGTGATGAAAAACTGTTTTTT CASMAGGDEKLFF
TRBJ2-3 - 12 - TRBV18 TGTGCCAGCTCACGGTCAGGAGATACGCAGTATTTT CASSRSGDTQYF
TRBJ2-3 - 14 once TRBV2 TGTGCCAGCAGAGGCCCGTTGGGAACAGATACGCAGTATTTT CASRGPLGTDTQYF
TRBJ2-1 - 16 many TRBV12-3/TRBV12-4 TGTGCCAGCAGTTTAGCCACAGGGCGAAACTACAATGAGCAGTTCTTC CASSLATGRNYNEQFF
TRBJ2-5 - 12 many TRBV15 TGTGCCACCGTCAGGCGGGTCGAGACCCAGTACTTC CATVRRVETQYF
TRBJ2-7 - 13 few TRBV12-3/TRBV12-4 TGTGCCAGCACACTCGGGACTCACTACGAGCAGTACTTC CASTLGTHYEQYF
TRBJ2-3 TRBD2 16 - TRBV7-2 TGTGCCAGCAGCTTATGGAAGCGGGAGGGGACAGATACGCAGTATTTT CASSLWKREGTDTQYF
TRBJ2-7 TRBD2 14 - TRBV20-1 TGCAGTGCTCCGGCGGGAGGGCTCTACAATGAGCAGTACTTC CSAPAGGLYNEQYF
TRBJ2-3 TRBD2 18 - TRBV20-1 TGCAGTCAGACACCGGGACTAGCGGGAGGGGCTAGCACAGATACGCAGTATTTT CSQTPGLAGGASTDTQYF
TRBJ2-2 - 15 - TRBV6-1 TGTGCCAGCATAGACGCCATTCAGGGGACCGGGGAGCTGTTTTTT CASIDAIQGTGELFF
TRBJ1-1 TRBD1 16 - TRBV5-1 TGCGCCAGCAGCTTTACCGGGACAGGGGGGAACACTGAAGCTTTCTTT CASSFTGTGGNTEAFF
TRBJ2-1 TRBD2 16 few TRBV7-2 TGTGCCAGCAGCTTAGCTAGGCGAGCGGGATACAATGAGCAGTTCTTC CASSLARRAGYNEQFF
TRBJ2-2 - 15 - TRBV28 TGTGCCAGCAGTTTATGGTCCCTTAACACCGGGGAGCTGTTTTTT CASSLWSLNTGELFF
TRBJ2-7 - 13 - TRBV5-6 TGTGCCAGCAGCTGCCCGGGACACTACGAGCAGTACTTC CASSCPGHYEQYF
TRBJ2-3 TRBD2 16 - TRBV7-2 TGTGCCAGCAGCCAACGGGGGGATCCTAGCACAGATACGCAGTATTTT CASSQRGDPSTDTQYF
TRBJ2-7 - 13 - TRBV10-3 TGTGCCATCAGCAGACAGGAACCCTACGAGCAGTACTTC CAISRQEPYEQYF
TRBJ1-6 TRBD1 15 - TRBV28 TGTGCCAGCACCCTTCCGGGACAGGGTAGATCAACCCTCCACTTT CASTLPGQGRSTLHF
TRBJ1-2 - 15 many TRBV20-1 TGCAGTGCTAGATTGGGCCGGGGGGCAAGCTATGGCTACACCTTC CSARLGRGASYGYTF
TRBJ2-3 - 15 - TRBV6-6 TGTGCCAGCAGTTACTCGGTCCTAGGAACAGATACGCAGTATTTT CASSYSVLGTDTQYF
TRBJ2-5 TRBD1 15 - TRBV5-1 TGCGCTAGCAGCTCGAGTGAGGGGGCCGGAGAGACCCAGTACTTC CASSSSEGAGETQYF
TRBJ2-5 TRBD2 14 - TRBV5-6 TGTGCCAGCAGCTTACTAGCGGTCCAAGAGACCCAGTACTTC CASSLLAVQETQYF
TRBJ2-1 - 13 - TRBV5-1 TGCGCCAGCGAGGGAACCTCGGGAACTGAGCAGTTCTTC CASEGTSGTEQFF